This T cell receptor beta chain originates from a study of preoperative IRX-2 immunotherapy in early breast cancer (dated by TCRdb to the late 2010s). Via the germline V gene, CDR1 is SGHTA and CDR2 FQGNSA. The CDR3, cysteine through phenylalanine, is 15 amino acids long. Just the 45-base CDR3 DNA is kept, in frame starting at base 1. Trimming removed 5 bases from V and 1 base from J; the gene matches leave 5 bases unexplained. As for this clone: The antigen this receptor binds is unknown. Base quality data are lacking; no much larger clone is found one base away.

The treatment or condition label for this specimen denotes: preoperative locoregional IRX-2 cytokine immunotherapy. The samples were obtained from a phase Ib study that tested preoperative, locoregional IRX-2 cytokine immunotherapy designed to prime immune responses. Donors were patients with early-stage breast cancer who received IRX-2 before surgery. Library construction relied on the immunoSEQ multiplex PCR assay. This is the immuneACCESS table as TCRdb keeps it, with only in-frame sequences that have V and J called. A part of the clones is gone; compared with another copy, unresolved V genes explain less than half, and the rest is unexplained. The sample table contains about 62,000 clones; only one count was recorded for roughly 95% of them. The ten largest clones capture roughly 1.5% of the sample.

The biological material was taken from a patient treated with IRX-2 immunotherapy. This sequence uses TRBV7-2 and TRBJ2-7; TRBD1 agrees with 10 junctional bases. The receptor's source is a human donor with breast cancer. Read as DNA, the sequence is TGTGCCAGCAGCGCCCGGGACAGGGGATCCTACGAGCAGTACTTC. Translated, it reads CASSARDRGSYEQYF. With the rest looked up from the reference TRBV7-2 and TRBJ2-7 genes rather than sequenced, the full variable domain is GAGVSQSPSNKVTEKGKDVELRCDPISGHTALYWYRQSLGQGLEFLIYFQGNSAPDKSGLPSDRFSAERTGGSVSTLTIQRTQQEDSAVYLCASSARDRGSYEQYFGPGTRLTVT.